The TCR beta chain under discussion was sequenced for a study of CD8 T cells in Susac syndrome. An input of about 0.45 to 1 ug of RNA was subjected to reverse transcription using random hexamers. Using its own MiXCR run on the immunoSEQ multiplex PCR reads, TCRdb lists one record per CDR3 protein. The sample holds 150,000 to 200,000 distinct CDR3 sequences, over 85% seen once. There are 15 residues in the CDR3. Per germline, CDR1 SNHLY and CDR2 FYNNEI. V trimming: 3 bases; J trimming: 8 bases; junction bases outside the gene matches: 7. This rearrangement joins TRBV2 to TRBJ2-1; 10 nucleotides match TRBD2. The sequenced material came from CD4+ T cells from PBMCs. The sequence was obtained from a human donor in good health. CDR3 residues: CASSDKRGGGDEQFF. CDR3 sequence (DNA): TGTGCCAGCAGTGACAAGCGGGGGGGCGGAGATGAGCAGTTCTTC.